Listed here is a single TCR beta chain. This entry belongs to a study of blood T cell repertoires in COVID-19. Under the authors' procedure: For nucleated cells, counts were estimated from reference gene primer amplification. Profiling relied on immunoSEQ multiplex PCR, and the TCRdb table lists in-frame clones only, not all of them. That table is the source of V, J and clone size, and D and trimming were worked out from the DNA. The sample gives around 370,000 clones, 85% to 90% of which show up once; approximately 7.4% is in the top ten. CDR3 length: 15 residues. V lost 3 bases and J lost 5; bases outside the gene matches: 8. The germline gives CDR1 SGDLS, CDR2 YYNGEE. One Seattle source followed patients from active infection through their disease course.

The sequence came from a woman between 65 and 79 years old with COVID-19, enrolled during active disease. The sample was peripheral blood. This chain uses TRBV9 with TRBJ1-5; 7 bases are shared with TRBD1. The CDR3 DNA reads as TGTGCCAGCAGCGGTACAGGGGCCCTTTATCAGCCCCAGCATTTT. As protein: CASSGTGALYQPQHF.